This T cell receptor (beta chain) derives from a study of radiotherapy plus CTLA-4 blockade in lung cancer. Turning to this clone: What it recognizes is unknown.

The protocol was immunoSEQ multiplex PCR, while the TCRdb copy is restricted to in-frame clones and leaves out a portion. Here the sample spans around 85,000 clones, approximately 86% being singletons. Regarding the study as a whole: Together with interferon-beta, which increased in serum after radiation, early dynamic changes in blood T cell clones were reportedly the best predictors of response.

CDR3 length equals 13 residues. The ends were cut back, 0 bases at V and 7 bases at J, with 8 bases in the middle. The V gene's germline CDR1 is SGHRS and CDR2 YFSETQ. The sequence was collected from a human donor with non-small cell lung cancer who had a partial response to radiotherapy plus ipilimumab. The sample was peripheral blood, taken from a patient treated with radiotherapy plus ipilimumab. V and J are TRBV5-1 and TRBJ1-5; D possibly corresponds to TRBD1 (5 bases). The CDR3 is CASSLGEGQPQHF. The CDR3 bases are TGCGCCAGCAGCTTGGGGGAGGGGCAGCCCCAGCATTTT.